The 12 T cell receptor beta chains presented below share a single source sample, sequenced in a study of cytomegalovirus exposure and HLA in healthy donors. Primers included in the PCR were 60 Vbeta and 13 Jbeta primers. Measured with immunoSEQ multiplex PCR; TCRdb has only the in-frame clones, and not every one. Of some 190,000 clones listed, approximately 80% are singletons. Sample: PBMCs. The receptors here all came from a boy between 2 and 15 years old in good health and CMV-seronegative.

The J gene is TRBJ2-1, the V gene TRBV4-3, with 14 bases fitting TRBD2. Germline V gene sequence: CDR1 LGHNA, CDR2 YSLEER. This CDR3 has 15 amino acids. V lost 3 bases to trimming and J lost 12 bases; unmatched junction nucleotides: 7. The CDR3 here is CASSQTGLAGAGQFF. The CDR3 nucleotides are TGCGCCAGCAGCCAGACGGGACTAGCGGGGGCCGGGCAGTTCTTC.

Of note for this clone: The junction differs from germline at one of its ends, possibly a read error. The chain recombines TRBV7-7 with TRBJ1-1, with 7 bases lining up with TRBD1. Germline lookup yields CDR1 SSHAT and CDR2 FNYEAQ (reference sequence). This CDR3 is 17 amino acids long. As DNA, the CDR3 is TGTGCCAGCAGTTTAGGCCGACAGGGAACACTGAACACTGAAGCTTTCTTT. Translation gives CASSLGRQGTLNTEAFF.

This clone was seen only once. The rearrangement uses TRBV6-1 and TRBJ2-7; perhaps TRBD1 as D (6 bases). Germline V CDR1 and CDR2: MNHNS, SASEGT. With 5 bases removed from V and 5 bases from J, the gap between germline ends came to 13 bases. The CDR3 consists of 13 residues. The CDR3, as DNA: TGTGCCAGCAGTCAGCAGGGGAGCAACGAGCAGTACTTC. Translated: CASSQQGSNEQYF.

V usage is TRBV30 and J usage is TRBJ1-2, with 9 bases that match TRBD1. The V and J ends lost 0 bases and 6 bases, in that order; junction bases with no gene match: 8. The CDR3 has 15 residues. Germline values: CDR1 GTSNPN, CDR2 SVGIG (reference sequence). The CDR3 coding sequence is TGTGCCTGGAGTGTACGGGACAGGGATTCTAATGGCTACACCTTC. Translation: CAWSVRDRDSNGYTF.

The rearrangement joins TRBV7-8 to TRBJ1-5; D might be TRBD1 (6 bases). The CDR3 covers 16 residues. Germline V gene lookup returns CDR1 SGHVS and CDR2 FQNEAQ. V shed 1 base and J shed 1 base, with 11 bases lying between them. The CDR3 reads CASSLDAGASNQPQHF. The CDR3 coding sequence is TGTGCCAGCAGCTTAGACGCGGGGGCCAGCAATCAGCCCCAGCATTTT.

This sequence joins TRBV5-8 and TRBJ1-2; no clear D. The CDR3 contains 13 residues. The germline CDR1 and CDR2 sequences are SGHTS and YDEGEE. Trimming left V 0 bases short and J 8 bases short, with 11 bases between. CDR3 amino acids: CASSLGGVDGYTF. CDR3 DNA sequence: TGTGCCAGCAGCTTGGGCGGGGTCGACGGCTACACCTTC.

The chain carries TRBV21-1 and TRBJ1-1. TRBV21-1 is a pseudogene segment. The CDR3 is 16 residues long. CDR3 coding DNA: TGTGCCAGCAGGGCACCTTTTACCGAGCCGAGAGGTGAAGCTTTCTTT. It specifies CASRAPFTEPRGEAFF.

This sequence joins TRBV5-4 and TRBJ2-1; D call uncertain. V lost 0 bases to trimming and J lost 4 bases, with 8 bases between them. The germline CDR1 and CDR2 sequences are SGHNT and YYREEE (reference sequence). The CDR3 is made up of 14 amino acids. CDR3 sequence reads: CASSLGNGYNEQFF. The CDR3 DNA is TGTGCCAGCAGCTTGGGGAACGGGTACAATGAGCAGTTCTTC.

This chain uses TRBV6-6 with TRBJ2-5, with 9 bases that match TRBD1. V lost 6 bases and J lost 4; bases outside the gene matches: 9. Germline V lookup: CDR1 MNHNY, CDR2 SVGAGI (reference sequence). This CDR3 is built from 15 residues. The CDR3 nucleotides are TGTGCCAGCAGCCGACAGACAGGGGGAGCAGAGACCCAGTACTTC. Protein: CASSRQTGGAETQYF.

This chain connects TRBV7-9 to TRBJ2-3; 10 bases fit TRBD2. The CDR3 length is 13 residues. Germline CDR1 is SEHNR and CDR2 is FQNEAQ (reference sequence). After removal of 8 bases from V and 6 bases from J, the junction contained 5 bases not matched to a gene. This CDR3 is CASVASGGDTQYF. The CDR3 DNA follows: TGTGCCAGCGTCGCTAGCGGGGGCGATACGCAGTATTTT.

The CDR3 region is CASKPPGKNGYTF. The CDR3 DNA is TGTGCCAGCAAACCCCCCGGTAAAAATGGCTACACCTTC. This sequence joins TRBV6-5 and TRBJ1-2; D not resolved. The CDR3 covers 13 residues. Germline V lookup: CDR1 MNHEY, CDR2 SVGAGI. Trimming cost V 7 bases and J 6 bases, with 15 bases left between them.

The rearrangement uses TRBV5-1 and TRBJ2-1; 8 nucleotides agree with TRBD2. The junction had 3 bases not matched to a gene; V was cut back by 2 bases and J by 2 bases. The CDR3 totals 15 residues. Germline loops: CDR1 SGHRS, CDR2 YFSETQ. In nucleotides, the CDR3 is TGCGCCAGCAGCTTTGTTAGCGGGGCCTACAATGAGCAGTTCTTC. This sequence encodes CASSFVSGAYNEQFF.